The clone carrying this TCR beta chain was observed a handful of times. This entry is derived from a study of blood T cell repertoires in COVID-19. Sequenced by immunoSEQ multiplex PCR; TCRdb stores in-frame clones only, minus some. Among 200,000 to 300,000 clones, roughly nine tenths were seen once, and the ten largest hold around 6.5%. Trimming took off 5 bases at V and 4 bases at J, with 14 bases between the two ends. Germline values: CDR1 GTSNPN, CDR2 SVGIG (reference sequence). The CDR3 has 13 residues. This receptor was taken from a man aged 55 to 70 with acute or convalescent COVID-19. The rearrangement links TRBV30 to TRBJ1-1, with D perhaps TRBD1 (6 bases). Sequenced sample: peripheral blood. The CDR3 nucleotides read TGTGCCTGGTCAGGGGTTGGGGGCACTGAAGCTTTCTTT. Its protein is CAWSGVGGTEAFF.